The clone carrying this TCR beta chain appeared a few times. This sample is drawn from a study of blood T cell repertoires in COVID-19. About the research overall: From the United States, Italy and Spain came samples of acute and convalescent COVID-19. T cells, B-cell-depleted T cells, or PBMCs supplied cDNA or gDNA.

Original analysis: Reference gene primer amplification in the assay estimated nucleated cell counts. The protocol was immunoSEQ multiplex PCR, while the TCRdb copy is restricted to in-frame clones and leaves out a portion. V, J and clone size are taken as reported in that table, and D and trimming were inferred from the DNA itself. This table has 160,000 or so clones, about 85% appearing once. Losses at the gene ends were 2 bases for V and 6 bases for J; bases not matched to a gene: 3. There are 14 residues in the CDR3. Germline CDR1 reads LNHDA; CDR2 reads SQIVND (reference sequence). The chain combines TRBV19 with TRBJ1-2; 10 bases are shared with TRBD1. The sample comprised peripheral blood. This receptor was obtained from a middle-aged man with acute or convalescent COVID-19. CDR3 residues: CASSIRGQGDGYTF. CDR3 in DNA: TGTGCCAGTAGTATACGAGGACAGGGGGATGGCTACACCTTC.